Reported below is one TCR beta chain. Its antigen is currently not known. No per-base quality is available; no much larger clone lies one base away. The CDR3 regions of human TCRbeta chains were analyzed by immunosequencing. Regarding the original processing steps: Repertoire TCRs were checked for matches against a reference library of SARS-CoV-2-specific TCRs that had been generated using the MIRA antigen-specificity platform. Breadth was defined as the fraction of unique TCRs that were SARS-CoV-2-associated. Depth was defined as the fraction of total T cells that were SARS-CoV-2-associated. Using the MIRA data, each spike-specific TCR was assigned both to the spike region to which the TCR was reactive and to a CD4 or CD8 class. Log10-transformed breadth and depth values were compared by one-way ANOVA with Sidak's multiple comparisons tests. TCRdb took over this immuneACCESS table, retaining in-frame rearrangements with V and J assigned. Such tables are incomplete; in checked studies, under half of the missing clones stem from an unresolved V gene, and the remainder is unexplained. For V, J and clone size, that table is used; D and trimming come from the DNA. Recorded for this sample are around 70,000 clones; around nine tenths of them occurred a single time. The ten largest clonotypes hold roughly 8% of the sample.

The sample originates from a study of T cell responses to AZD1222 COVID-19 vaccine (dated by TCRdb to the early 2020s). Some background on the complete study: Because spike-specific TCR depth and breadth did not differ between the two schedules, AZD1222 recipients who got a second dose at roughly 4 weeks were pooled with those who got a second dose at roughly 12 weeks. A total of more than 230 trial participants underwent TCR sequencing, of whom 207 received two doses of AZD1222 and about 26 received two doses of the MenACWY control vaccine. Trial participants were enrolled by age into subgroups of 18-55, 56-69 and 70-plus years, and 148, 28 and 57 TCR-sequenced participants, respectively, were included in these subgroups.

This specimen's time point label, interpreted: baseline before first vaccination. Vaccinee samples came from UK trials COV001 and COV002, including a single-blind randomized controlled phase 2/3 trial of AZD1222 (ChAdOx1 nCoV-19) in healthy adults. For TCRbeta chain sequencing, PBMC samples were collected from trial participants at day 0 and at day 28 after the second dose. General findings and caveats noted by the study authors: Spike-specific TCR breadth and depth rose significantly after two AZD1222 doses compared with day 0 and with MenACWY recipients. CD4 TCRs associated with the vaccine covered the entire spike protein, and the dominant responses were in regions 160-218 and 743-854. No day 14 peak-response samples were available, so repertoires were characterized only after the peak T cell response. Reportedly, close to half of the unique spike-specific TCRs recognized epitopes lying outside the regions that are mutated in the B.1.351 and B.1.1.7 variants. The 56-69-year group was small, and its depth increase did not reach significance, likely because of low power. Conclusions about previously exposed vaccinees are limited because only five or six AZD1222 recipients were SARS-CoV-2 seropositive at baseline. Participants were mostly white British, with more females than males. The authors suggested clonal diversity may have been underestimated.

The starting material was peripheral blood, obtained on day 0 of AZD1222 vaccination. This clonotype was sampled from an adult in good health.

CDR3 protein: CSASRLSGGADTQYF. The bases are TGCAGTGCTAGTAGGCTGAGCGGAGGGGCAGATACGCAGTATTTT. The chain is assembled from TRBV20-1 and TRBJ2-3; the D gene is perhaps TRBD2, from 6 matching bases. The germline V gene (reference sequence) provides CDR1 DFQATT and CDR2 SNEGSKA. Relative to germline, V is 3 bases shorter and J is 4 bases shorter, with 17 bases between their ends. The CDR3 runs 15 residues from the cysteine to the phenylalanine. Only the CDR3 portion is preserved as DNA: 45 bases, with reading frame beginning at the first base.